The clone carrying this T cell receptor (beta chain) was recorded a few times. The antigen remains unidentified. J gave up 8 bases and V 7 bases, and 3 bases lay outside the gene matches. There are 12 residues in the CDR3. CDR1 MNHEY and CDR2 SMNVEV come from the germline V gene (reference sequence). This entry comes from a study of response to subunit inactivated influenza vaccine. A single record per CDR3 protein comes from TCRdb applying MiXCR to the RT-PCR reads. The profile shows about 310,000 distinct CDR3 sequences, roughly 22% of them singletons. Study-level findings and limits: Every seasonal influenza vaccination brings in few new T cells, the authors suggested.

The TCR originated in a man between 50 and 75 years old who received an inactivated influenza vaccine. J is TRBJ2-1 and V is TRBV27; 9 positions agree with TRBD1. Here the sequenced sample was PBMCs from blood, taken less than 22 months after vaccination. In DNA form, the CDR3 reads TGTGCCAGCAAGGACAGGGGCCATGAGCAGTTCTTC. This codes for CASKDRGHEQFF.